This T cell receptor (beta chain) was sequenced in a study of blood T cell dynamics during melanoma immunotherapy. Study outcomes and limitations: Disease-control patients' PBMC repertoires became either more clonal or more diverse at W3.

Worth noting for this clone: Its antigen is still unknown.

The CDR3 runs to 16 residues. Germline lookup yields CDR1 SGHTA and CDR2 FQGNSA. Profiled with immunoSEQ multiplex PCR; TCRdb holds only in-frame clones, not every one. The sample includes 8,500 to 11,000 clones, roughly nine tenths of them seen just once. The sample's time point: week 3, after first cycle of checkpoint inhibitor. Apart from a couple of fast progressors, RECIST 1.1 response was judged 12 weeks post-infusion. The source is a human donor with melanoma. This material consisted of blood, taken from a patient treated with checkpoint blockade. The genes are TRBV7-2 and TRBJ2-5; 10 bases map to TRBD2. Near its end, the DNA agrees better with TRBJ2-7, so the J call may be wrong. CDR3 bases: TGTGCCAGCAGCTTAGGGGGAGCGGGAGGGCCCTACGAGCAGTACTTC. Protein: CASSLGGAGGPYEQYF.